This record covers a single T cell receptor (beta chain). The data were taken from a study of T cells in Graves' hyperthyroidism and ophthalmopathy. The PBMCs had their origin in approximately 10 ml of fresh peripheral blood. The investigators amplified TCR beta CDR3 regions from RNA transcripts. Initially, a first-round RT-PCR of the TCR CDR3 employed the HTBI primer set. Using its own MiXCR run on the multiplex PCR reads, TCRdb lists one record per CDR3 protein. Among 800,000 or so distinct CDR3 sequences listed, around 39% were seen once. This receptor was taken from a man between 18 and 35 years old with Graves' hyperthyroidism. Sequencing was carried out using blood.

CDR3 loop: CATSDAGQKLFF. The CDR3 coding sequence is TGTGCCACCAGTGATGCAGGCCAGAAACTGTTTTTT. The gene calls are TRBV24-1 and TRBJ1-4; no clear D gene. This CDR3 is 12 amino acids long. Germline V gene sequence: CDR1 KGHDR, CDR2 SFDVKD. Trimming took off 3 bases at V and 11 bases at J, with 9 bases between the two ends.